This T cell receptor (beta chain) originates from a study of T cells in Graves' hyperthyroidism and ophthalmopathy. The study, taken as a whole, reports: Within blood appeared most thyroid clonotypes that had expanded above 0.001. With a median lead of around 6.7 months before onset, the model predicted ophthalmopathy.

Per germline, CDR1 SGHDT and CDR2 YYEEEE. The CDR3 covers 15 residues. Trimming took off 0 bases at V and 3 bases at J, with 10 bases between the two ends. TCR beta CDR3 regions were amplified from RNA. The primer set for the first-round RT-PCR of the TCR CDR3 was HTBI. TCRdb recomputed calls from the multiplex PCR reads with MiXCR, one row per CDR3 protein. The sample carries around 380,000 distinct CDR3 sequences, approximately 12% recorded once. Patients aged 18 to 65 had newly diagnosed hyperthyroidism that had lasted under 2 months. Lactation, pregnancy, other autoimmune disease or uncontrolled infection excluded patients. This clonotype was seen only a few times. Its antigen is unidentified.

This TCR was recovered from a man aged 25-45 years with Graves' hyperthyroidism that later progressed to Graves' ophthalmopathy. The chain joins TRBV5-6 to TRBJ1-5; the D is unclear. The specimen was blood. The CDR3 nucleotides read TGTGCCAGCAGCTTGGTTGGGCAGGACAATCAGCCCCAGCATTTT. Encoded protein: CASSLVGQDNQPQHF.